Each of the 32 T cell receptor beta chains below was sequenced from the same sample in a study of T cells expressing NK-cell markers. TCRdb reprocessed the 5' RACE reads, keeping one entry per CDR3 protein, no DNA. The table lists 350,000 to 450,000 distinct CDR3 sequences. Input material: blood T cells: a sorted CD56 or NKG2C T cell subset, CD4+ or CD8+ T cells, or bulk PBMC T cells (not recorded which). The receptors come from a man aged 18 to 69 in good health.

The genes are TRBV6-5 and TRBJ2-2; TCRdb outputs TRBD2, but without DNA this stays unchecked. The germline V gene has CDR1 MNHEY and CDR2 SVGAGI. This CDR3 has 17 amino acids. The CDR3 sequence is CASSSSSGVWRTGELFF.

The genes are TRBV25-1 and TRBJ1-6; the TCRdb D gene call, TRBD1, has no DNA to confirm it. Germline V gene sequence: CDR1 MGHDK, CDR2 SYGVNS. The CDR3 is 12 residues long. The chain's CDR3 is CASKQGSSPLHF.

This rearrangement joins TRBV25-1 to TRBJ1-1. The CDR3 has 14 amino acids. Germline V gene data show CDR1 as MGHDK and CDR2 as SYGVNS. The CDR3 reads CASTLAGMNTEAFF.

The rearrangement joins TRBV5-1 to TRBJ2-1; TCRdb outputs TRBD2, but without DNA this stays unchecked. Germline V lookup: CDR1 SGHRS, CDR2 YFSETQ. The CDR3 spans 16 residues. The CDR3 protein is CASSPTPGTTNNEQFF.

V and J are TRBV6-5 and TRBJ2-5; absent DNA, TCRdb's TRBD1 call cannot be checked. Germline V gene sequence: CDR1 MNHEY, CDR2 SVGAGI. The CDR3 consists of 17 residues. CDR3 protein: CASSYSGRGTAKETQYF.

The V call is TRBV6-5, the J call TRBJ2-2; no DNA is available, so the TRBD1 call from TCRdb remains unchecked. CDR3 length: 16 amino acids. CDR1 and CDR2 from the germline V gene are MNHEY and SVGAGI. This chain's CDR3 is CASSYRGTFNTGELFF.

The J gene is TRBJ2-1, the V gene TRBV18. The CDR3 is 12 residues long. From germline, CDR1 is KGHSH and CDR2 LQKENI. CDR3 residues: CASSWVYNEQFF.

The V call is TRBV5-1, the J call TRBJ2-2; TCRdb selects TRBD1, and the lack of DNA leaves this call unchecked. The CDR3 runs 15 residues. Germline values: CDR1 SGHRS, CDR2 YFSETQ. This CDR3 is CASSFDRANTGELFF.

The chain employs TRBV11-1 and TRBJ2-1; TCRdb's D gene call, TRBD1, goes unchecked for lack of DNA. Germline loops: CDR1 SGHAT, CDR2 FQDESV (reference sequence). This CDR3 comprises 16 residues. The CDR3 sequence: CASSLATGVPYNEQFF.

The chain joins TRBV4-2 to TRBJ2-7; TCRdb names TRBD2, which stays unverified in the absence of DNA. The CDR3 runs to 19 residues. From germline, CDR1 is LGHNA and CDR2 YNFKEQ. CDR3 loop: CASSQIPGLAGGPAYEQYF.

The chain combines TRBV14 with TRBJ2-6; the TCRdb D gene call, TRBD1, has no DNA to confirm it. Germline V gene data show CDR1 as SGHDN and CDR2 as FVKESK. The CDR3 is made up of 16 amino acids. The CDR3 sequence is CASSQDPGAGANVLTF.

This chain uses TRBV6-8 with TRBJ1-3; TCRdb calls TRBD1, which cannot be checked without DNA. The length of the CDR3 is 15 residues. Germline loops: CDR1 MNHGY, CDR2 SAAAGT. CDR3 in amino acids: CARKIDSRRLNTIYF.

The rearrangement joins TRBV20-1 to TRBJ1-2; TCRdb's assignment of TRBD1 cannot be checked, as there is no DNA. Germline assignment: CDR1 DFQATT and CDR2 SNEGSKA (reference sequence). This CDR3 spans 12 amino acids. The CDR3 protein is CSAPGLTRGYTF.

The chain employs TRBV5-6 and TRBJ2-3; without DNA, the TCRdb call of TRBD2 cannot be checked. This CDR3 comprises 17 residues. The germline V gene encodes CDR1 SGHDT and CDR2 YYEEEE. CDR3 amino acids: CASSLELTSGERDTQYF.

This chain uses TRBV7-9 with TRBJ2-1; lacking DNA, the TRBD2 call made by TCRdb goes unchecked. CDR3 size: 16 residues. Per the germline V gene, CDR1 is SEHNR and CDR2 is FQNEAQ (reference sequence). Here the CDR3 reads CASSTGLAFVKNEQFF. The variable domain in full, with the rest retrieved from reference TRBV7-9 and TRBJ2-1, is DTGVSQNPRHKITKRGQNVTFRCDPISEHNRLYWYRQTLGQGPEFLTYFQNEAQLEKSRLLSDRFSAERPKGSFSTLEIQRTEQGDSAMYLCASSTGLAFVKNEQFFGPGTRLTVL.

The genes are TRBV7-2 and TRBJ2-3; TCRdb selects TRBD2, and the lack of DNA leaves this call unchecked. The CDR3 covers 15 residues. CDR1 is SGHTA, CDR2 FQGNSA, per germline. The CDR3 sequence: CASSPTSGGRNTQYF.

The chain has TRBV5-6 and TRBJ2-7; TCRdb's assignment of TRBD1 cannot be checked, as there is no DNA. Germline V lookup: CDR1 SGHDT, CDR2 YYEEEE. This CDR3 comprises 15 residues. CDR3 in amino acids: CASSLGKRGLSEQYF.

V is TRBV4-2 and J is TRBJ2-7; TCRdb gives TRBD2 as the D gene, but with no DNA this cannot be confirmed. The CDR3 is 15 residues long. Germline values: CDR1 LGHNA, CDR2 YNFKEQ. CDR3 region: CASSQALQGPYEQYF.

The chain recombines TRBV5-1 with TRBJ2-3. Germline V gene data show CDR1 as SGHRS and CDR2 as YFSETQ. The length of the CDR3 is 15 residues. CDR3 in amino acids: CASSPSSLGTDTQYF.

CDR3 in amino acids: CASSQEESGPRTEAFF. The rearrangement joins TRBV3-1 to TRBJ1-1. This CDR3 has 16 residues. Germline assignment: CDR1 LGHDT and CDR2 YNNKEL (reference sequence).

The rearrangement links TRBV7-2 to TRBJ2-3; the TCRdb D gene call, TRBD2, has no DNA to confirm it. Germline CDR1 and CDR2: SGHTA and FQGNSA. This CDR3 is 16 amino acids long. This CDR3 is CASSKMLAGGTDTQYF. Full variable domain (rest looked up from reference TRBV7-2 and TRBJ2-3): GAGVSQSPSNKVTEKGKDVELRCDPISGHTALYWYRQSLGQGLEFLIYFQGNSAPDKSGLPSDRFSAERTGGSVSTLTIQRTQQEDSAVYLCASSKMLAGGTDTQYFGPGTRLTVL.

The gene calls are TRBV3-1 and TRBJ2-7; TCRdb's D gene call, TRBD2, goes unchecked for lack of DNA. From germline, CDR1 is LGHDT and CDR2 YNNKEL (reference sequence). The CDR3 is 15 residues long. The CDR3 loop is CASSQGAGYTYEQYF.

The chain combines TRBV6-5 with TRBJ2-5; TCRdb's D call, TRBD1, is unchecked because there is no DNA. Per the germline V gene, CDR1 is MNHEY and CDR2 is SVGAGI. The CDR3 totals 14 residues. The CDR3 sequence is CASSYEQGTRTQYF.

The chain uses TRBV20-1 and TRBJ1-2. CDR1 and CDR2 (germline): DFQATT, SNEGSKA (reference sequence). The CDR3 spans 14 residues. CDR3: CSAAERKANYGYTF.

V usage is TRBV7-8 and J usage is TRBJ1-5. From germline, CDR1 is SGHVS and CDR2 FQNEAQ. The CDR3 has 17 residues. The CDR3 region is CASSLDRILAGQQPQHF.

The genes are TRBV3-1 and TRBJ2-7; TCRdb designates TRBD2, a call that cannot be tested without DNA. The CDR3 has 14 residues. Germline CDR1 LGHDT, CDR2 YNNKEL (reference sequence). The CDR3: CASSQDLRGGEQYF.

This sequence joins TRBV7-9 and TRBJ2-1; with no DNA, the TCRdb D assignment of TRBD1 cannot be verified. The germline gives CDR1 SEHNR, CDR2 FQNEAQ (reference sequence). This CDR3 spans 15 amino acids. The CDR3: CASSSVGTSYNEQFF.

This chain uses TRBV29-1 with TRBJ2-3; TCRdb's D call, TRBD1, is unchecked because there is no DNA. Germline CDR1 is SQVTM and CDR2 is ANQGSEA. This CDR3 has 16 residues. CDR3 loop: CSVERRPGGGTDTQYF.

This chain uses TRBV14 with TRBJ1-6. Looked up from germline, CDR1 is SGHDN and CDR2 is FVKESK. The CDR3 length is 15 residues. The CDR3 sequence: CASSQDALVNSPLHF.

The chain combines TRBV12-3 or TRBV12-4 with TRBJ1-2. There are 16 residues in the CDR3. The CDR3 loop reads CASSLALARMGNGYTF.

The chain couples TRBV20-1 to TRBJ2-5; the D call of TRBD1 rests on TCRdb alone, since no DNA is present to check it. Germline CDR1 is DFQATT and CDR2 is SNEGSKA (reference sequence). The CDR3 sequence is 14 residues long. The CDR3 region is CSARGTGPRGTQYF.

The V and J genes are TRBV5-6 and TRBJ1-6; TCRdb designates TRBD1, a call that cannot be tested without DNA. This CDR3 comprises 16 residues. CDR1 is SGHDT and CDR2 is YYEEEE in the germline V gene. CDR3 protein: CASSLRTANHGSPLHF.